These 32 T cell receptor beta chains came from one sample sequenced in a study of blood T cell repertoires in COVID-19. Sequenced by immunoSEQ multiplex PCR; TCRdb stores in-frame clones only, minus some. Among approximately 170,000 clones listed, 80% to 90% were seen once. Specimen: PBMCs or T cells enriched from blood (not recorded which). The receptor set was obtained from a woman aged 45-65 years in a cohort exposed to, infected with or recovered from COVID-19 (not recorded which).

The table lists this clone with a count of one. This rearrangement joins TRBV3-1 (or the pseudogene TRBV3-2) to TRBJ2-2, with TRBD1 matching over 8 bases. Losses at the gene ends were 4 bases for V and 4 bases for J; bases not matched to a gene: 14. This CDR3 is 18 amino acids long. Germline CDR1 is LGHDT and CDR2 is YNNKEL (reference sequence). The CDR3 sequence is CASSLLGSGGLGTGELFF. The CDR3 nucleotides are TGTGCCAGCAGCCTCTTGGGATCAGGGGGCTTGGGCACCGGGGAGCTGTTTTTT.

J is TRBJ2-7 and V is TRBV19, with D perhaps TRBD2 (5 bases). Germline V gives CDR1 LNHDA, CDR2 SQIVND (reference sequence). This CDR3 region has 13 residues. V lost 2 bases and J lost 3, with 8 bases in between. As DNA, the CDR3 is TGTGCCAGTAGTATACTAGCTGACTACGAGCAGTACTTC. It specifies CASSILADYEQYF.

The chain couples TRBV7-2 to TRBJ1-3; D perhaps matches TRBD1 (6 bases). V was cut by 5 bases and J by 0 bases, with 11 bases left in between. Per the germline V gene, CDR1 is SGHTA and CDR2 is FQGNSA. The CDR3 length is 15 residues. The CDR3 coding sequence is TGTGCCAGCAGCCGGGACACCGGCTCTGGAAACACCATATATTTT. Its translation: CASSRDTGSGNTIYF.

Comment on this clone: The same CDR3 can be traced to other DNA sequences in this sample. This CDR3 reads CASSPSSGNTIYF. The CDR3 region has the DNA TGTGCCAGCAGCCCGAGCTCTGGAAACACCATATATTTT. The chain employs TRBV7-9 and TRBJ1-3; D is ambiguous. CDR3 size: 13 residues. Deletions cut 5 bases from V and 0 bases from J, with 5 bases between. Germline V gene sequence: CDR1 SEHNR, CDR2 FQNEAQ (reference sequence).

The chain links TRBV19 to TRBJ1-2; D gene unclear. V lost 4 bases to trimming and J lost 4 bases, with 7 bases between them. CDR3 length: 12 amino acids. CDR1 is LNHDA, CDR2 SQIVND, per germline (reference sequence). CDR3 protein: CASSTSLYGYTF. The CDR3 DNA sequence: TGTGCCAGTAGTACGAGCCTCTATGGCTACACCTTC.

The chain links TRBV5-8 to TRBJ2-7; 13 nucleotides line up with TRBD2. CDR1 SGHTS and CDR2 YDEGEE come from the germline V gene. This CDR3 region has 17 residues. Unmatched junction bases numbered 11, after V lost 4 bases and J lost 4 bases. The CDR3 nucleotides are TGTGCCAGCAGCAGAGGGACTAGCGGGATGAGTAGTTACGAGCAGTACTTC. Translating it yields CASSRGTSGMSSYEQYF. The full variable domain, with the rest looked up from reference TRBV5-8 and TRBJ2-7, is EAGVTQSPTHLIKTRGQQATLRCSPISGHTSVYWYQQALGLGLQFLLWYDEGEERNRGNFPPRFSGRQFPNYSSELNVNALELEDSALYLCASSRGTSGMSSYEQYFGPGTRLTVT.

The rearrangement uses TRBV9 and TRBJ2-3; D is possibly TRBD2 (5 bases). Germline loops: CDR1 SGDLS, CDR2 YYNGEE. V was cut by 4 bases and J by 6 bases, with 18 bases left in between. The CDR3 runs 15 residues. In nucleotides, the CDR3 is TGTGCCAGCAGCTCGATGATACTAGATGCGGATACGCAGTATTTT. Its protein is CASSSMILDADTQYF.

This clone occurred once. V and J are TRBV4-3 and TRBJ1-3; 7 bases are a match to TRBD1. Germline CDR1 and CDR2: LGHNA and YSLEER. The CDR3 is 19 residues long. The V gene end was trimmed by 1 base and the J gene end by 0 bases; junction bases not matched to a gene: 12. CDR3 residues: CASSQVHGGGQLSGNTIYF. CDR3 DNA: TGCGCCAGCAGCCAAGTTCACGGAGGGGGCCAACTCTCTGGAAACACCATATATTTT.

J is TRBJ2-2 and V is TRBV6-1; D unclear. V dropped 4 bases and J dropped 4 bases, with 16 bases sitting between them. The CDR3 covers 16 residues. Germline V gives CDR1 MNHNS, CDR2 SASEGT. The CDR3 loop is CASSVAELRSTGELFF. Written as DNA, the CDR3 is TGTGCCAGCAGTGTAGCAGAGCTTAGAAGCACCGGGGAGCTGTTTTTT.

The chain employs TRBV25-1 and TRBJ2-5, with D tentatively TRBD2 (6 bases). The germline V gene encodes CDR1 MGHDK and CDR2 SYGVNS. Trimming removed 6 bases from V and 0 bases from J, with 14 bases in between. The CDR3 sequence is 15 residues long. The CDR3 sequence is CASRATREYQETQYF. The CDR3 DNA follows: TGTGCCAGCAGAGCGACTAGGGAGTACCAAGAGACCCAGTACTTC.

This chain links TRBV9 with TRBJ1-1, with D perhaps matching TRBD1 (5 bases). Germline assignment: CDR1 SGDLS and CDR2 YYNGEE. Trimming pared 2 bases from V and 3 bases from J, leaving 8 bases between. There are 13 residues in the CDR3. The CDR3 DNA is TGTGCCAGCAGCGTTCAACAGGACACTGAAGCTTTCTTT. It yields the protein CASSVQQDTEAFF.

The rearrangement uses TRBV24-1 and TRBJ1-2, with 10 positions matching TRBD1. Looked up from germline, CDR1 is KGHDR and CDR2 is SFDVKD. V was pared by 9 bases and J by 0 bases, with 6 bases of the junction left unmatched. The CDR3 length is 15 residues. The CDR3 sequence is CATRQGQGSNYGYTF. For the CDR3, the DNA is TGTGCCACCCGACAGGGACAGGGGTCTAACTATGGCTACACCTTC.

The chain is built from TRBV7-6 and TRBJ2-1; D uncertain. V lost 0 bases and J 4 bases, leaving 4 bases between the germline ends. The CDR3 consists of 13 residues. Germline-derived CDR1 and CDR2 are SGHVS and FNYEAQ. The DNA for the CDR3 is TGTGCCAGCAGCTTAGCGCTATACAATGAGCAGTTCTTC. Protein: CASSLALYNEQFF.

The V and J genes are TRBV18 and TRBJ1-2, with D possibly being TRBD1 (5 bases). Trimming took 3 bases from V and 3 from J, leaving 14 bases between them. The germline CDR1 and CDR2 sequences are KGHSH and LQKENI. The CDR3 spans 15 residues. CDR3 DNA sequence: TGTGCCAGCTCACCGGGAGCCGGGGGGGACTATGGCTACACCTTC. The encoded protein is CASSPGAGGDYGYTF.

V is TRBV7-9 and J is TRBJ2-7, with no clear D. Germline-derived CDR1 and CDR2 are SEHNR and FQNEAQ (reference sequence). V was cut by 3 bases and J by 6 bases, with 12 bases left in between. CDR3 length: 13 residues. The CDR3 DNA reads TGTGCCAGCAGCTTTAGCCCCCCGGCCGAGCAGTACTTC. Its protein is CASSFSPPAEQYF.

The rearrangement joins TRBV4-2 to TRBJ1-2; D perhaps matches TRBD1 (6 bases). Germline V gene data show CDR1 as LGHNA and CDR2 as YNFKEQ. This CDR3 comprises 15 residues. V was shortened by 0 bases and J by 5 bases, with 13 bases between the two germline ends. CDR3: CASSQDGQSPYGYTF. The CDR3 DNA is TGTGCCAGCAGCCAAGATGGACAGTCACCTTATGGCTACACCTTC.

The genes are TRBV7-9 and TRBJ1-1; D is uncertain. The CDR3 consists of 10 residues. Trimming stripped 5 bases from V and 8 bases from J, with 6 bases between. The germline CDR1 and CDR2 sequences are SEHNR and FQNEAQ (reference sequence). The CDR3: CASSGPEAFF. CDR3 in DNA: TGTGCCAGCAGCGGCCCCGAAGCTTTCTTT. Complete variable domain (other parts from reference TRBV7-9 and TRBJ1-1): DTGVSQNPRHKITKRGQNVTFRCDPISEHNRLYWYRQTLGQGPEFLTYFQNEAQLEKSRLLSDRFSAERPKGSFSTLEIQRTEQGDSAMYLCASSGPEAFFGQGTRLTVV.

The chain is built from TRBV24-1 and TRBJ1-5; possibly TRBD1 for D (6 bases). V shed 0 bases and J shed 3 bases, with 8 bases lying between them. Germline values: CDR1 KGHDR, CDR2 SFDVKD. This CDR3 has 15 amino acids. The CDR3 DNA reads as TGTGCCACCAGTGATTTGGAGGGGGACAATCAGCCCCAGCATTTT. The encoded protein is CATSDLEGDNQPQHF.

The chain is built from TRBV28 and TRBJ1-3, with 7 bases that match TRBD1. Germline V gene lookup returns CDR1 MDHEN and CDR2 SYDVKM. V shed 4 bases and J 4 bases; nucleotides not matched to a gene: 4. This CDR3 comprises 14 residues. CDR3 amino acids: CASSYRGKGNTIYF. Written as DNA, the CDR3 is TGTGCCAGCAGTTACAGGGGTAAGGGAAACACCATATATTTT.

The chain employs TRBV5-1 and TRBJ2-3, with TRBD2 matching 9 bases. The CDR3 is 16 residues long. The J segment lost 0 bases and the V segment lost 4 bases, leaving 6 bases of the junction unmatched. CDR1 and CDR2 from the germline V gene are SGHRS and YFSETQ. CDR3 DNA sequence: TGCGCCAGCAGCCCCGGGACTAGCCCCAGCACAGATACGCAGTATTTT. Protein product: CASSPGTSPSTDTQYF.

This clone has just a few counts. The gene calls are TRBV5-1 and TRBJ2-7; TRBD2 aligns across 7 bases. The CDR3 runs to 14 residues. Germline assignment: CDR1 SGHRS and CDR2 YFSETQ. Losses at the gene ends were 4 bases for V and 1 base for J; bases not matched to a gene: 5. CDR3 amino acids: CASSTSATSYEQYF. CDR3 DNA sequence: TGCGCCAGCAGCACTAGCGCCACATCCTACGAGCAGTACTTC.

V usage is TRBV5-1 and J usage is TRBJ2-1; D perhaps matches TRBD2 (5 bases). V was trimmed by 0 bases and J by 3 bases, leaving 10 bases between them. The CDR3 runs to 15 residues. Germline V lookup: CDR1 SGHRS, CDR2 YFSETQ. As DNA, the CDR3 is TGCGCCAGCAGCTTGGCCGTCGGGGTCTACAATGAGCAGTTCTTC. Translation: CASSLAVGVYNEQFF. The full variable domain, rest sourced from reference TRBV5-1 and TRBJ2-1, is KAGVTQTPRYLIKTRGQQVTLSCSPISGHRSVSWYQQTPGQGLQFLFEYFSETQRNKGNFPGRFSGRQFSNSRSEMNVSTLELGDSALYLCASSLAVGVYNEQFFGPGTRLTVL.

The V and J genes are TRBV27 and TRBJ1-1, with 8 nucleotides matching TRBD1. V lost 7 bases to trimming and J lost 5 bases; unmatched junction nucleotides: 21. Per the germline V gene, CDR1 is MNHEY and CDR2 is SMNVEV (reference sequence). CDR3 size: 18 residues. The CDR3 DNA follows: TGTGCCAGCATTGGGACGACAGGGGTCCTCGGAGTAGGGACTGAAGCTTTCTTT. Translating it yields CASIGTTGVLGVGTEAFF.

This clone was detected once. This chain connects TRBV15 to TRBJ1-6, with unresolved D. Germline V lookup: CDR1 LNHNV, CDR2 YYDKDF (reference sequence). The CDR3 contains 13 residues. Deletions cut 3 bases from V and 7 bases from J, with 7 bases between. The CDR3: CATSSGPNSPLHF. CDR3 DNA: TGTGCCACCAGCAGCGGTCCAAATTCACCCCTCCACTTT.

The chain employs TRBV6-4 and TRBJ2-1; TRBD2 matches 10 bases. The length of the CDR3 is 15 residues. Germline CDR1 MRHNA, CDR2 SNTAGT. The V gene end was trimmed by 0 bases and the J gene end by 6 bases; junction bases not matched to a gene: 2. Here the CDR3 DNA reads TGTGCCAGCAGTGACTCAAGCGGGGGGGCCAATGAGCAGTTCTTC. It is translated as CASSDSSGGANEQFF.

The CDR3 DNA reads as TGTGCCAGCAGCTCCGGACTAGCGGGAGAGGCAGATACGCAGTATTTT. Encoded protein: CASSSGLAGEADTQYF. The chain is built from TRBV7-3 and TRBJ2-3, with TRBD2 matching over 13 bases. After removal of 4 bases from V and 4 bases from J, the junction contained 5 bases not matched to a gene. The CDR3 covers 16 residues. Germline assignment: CDR1 SGHTA and CDR2 FQGTGA. Based on the CDR3 plus reference TRBV7-3 and TRBJ2-3, the full variable domain is GAGVSQTPSNKVTEKGKYVELRCDPISGHTALYWYRQSLGQGPEFLIYFQGTGAADDSGLPNDRFFAVRPEGSVSTLKIQRTERGDSAVYLCASSSGLAGEADTQYFGPGTRLTVL.

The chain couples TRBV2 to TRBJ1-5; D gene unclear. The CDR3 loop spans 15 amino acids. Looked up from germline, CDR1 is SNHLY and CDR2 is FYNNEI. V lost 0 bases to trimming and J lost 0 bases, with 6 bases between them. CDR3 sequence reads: CASSEASYSNQPQHF. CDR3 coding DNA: TGTGCCAGCAGTGAAGCGAGCTATAGCAATCAGCCCCAGCATTTT.

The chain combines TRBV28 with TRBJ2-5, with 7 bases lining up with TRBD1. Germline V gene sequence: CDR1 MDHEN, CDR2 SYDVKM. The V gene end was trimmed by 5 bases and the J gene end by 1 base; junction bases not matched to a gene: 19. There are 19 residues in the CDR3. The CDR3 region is CASSHIGQDPKALQETQYF. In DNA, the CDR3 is TGTGCCAGCAGTCACATAGGACAGGATCCAAAGGCGCTCCAAGAGACCCAGTACTTC.

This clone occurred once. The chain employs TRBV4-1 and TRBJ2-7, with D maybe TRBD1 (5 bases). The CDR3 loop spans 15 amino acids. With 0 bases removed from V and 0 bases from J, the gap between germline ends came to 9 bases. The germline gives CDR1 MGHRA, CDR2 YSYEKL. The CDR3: CASSQEGRASYEQYF. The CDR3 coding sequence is TGCGCCAGCAGCCAAGAGGGCAGGGCCTCCTACGAGCAGTACTTC.

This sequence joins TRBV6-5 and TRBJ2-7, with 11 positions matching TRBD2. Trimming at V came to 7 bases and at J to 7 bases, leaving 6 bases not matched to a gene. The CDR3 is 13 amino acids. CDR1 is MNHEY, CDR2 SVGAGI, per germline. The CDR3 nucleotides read TGTGCCAGCAAGACTAGCGGGGCCCAGGAGCAGTACTTC. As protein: CASKTSGAQEQYF.

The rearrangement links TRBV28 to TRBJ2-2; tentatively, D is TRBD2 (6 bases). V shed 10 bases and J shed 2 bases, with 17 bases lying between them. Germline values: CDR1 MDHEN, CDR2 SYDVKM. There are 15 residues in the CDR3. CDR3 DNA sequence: TGTGCCACCCGAGTCGGCGGGACCAACACCGGGGAGCTGTTTTTT. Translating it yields CATRVGGTNTGELFF. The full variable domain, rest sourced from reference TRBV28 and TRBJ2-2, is DVKVTQSSRYLVKRTGEKVFLECVQDMDHENMFWYRQDPGLGLRLIYFSYDVKMKEKGDIPEGYSVSREKKERFSLILESASTNQTSMYLCATRVGGTNTGELFFGEGSRLTVL.

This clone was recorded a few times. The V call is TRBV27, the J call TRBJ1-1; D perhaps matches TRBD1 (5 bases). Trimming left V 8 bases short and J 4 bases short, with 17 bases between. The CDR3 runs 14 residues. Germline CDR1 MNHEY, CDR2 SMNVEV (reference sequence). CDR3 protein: CASWRWGEGTEAFF. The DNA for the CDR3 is TGTGCCAGCTGGCGGTGGGGGGAGGGCACTGAAGCTTTCTTT.